One sample yielded the 18 T cell receptor beta chains listed below, sequenced in a study of OX40 agonist ivuxolimab in advanced cancers. Receptor libraries were prepared by the immunoSEQ multiplex PCR assay. TCRdb took this table from immuneACCESS and kept in-frame rearrangements with V and J called. Such tables lack part of the clones; where checked against another copy, unresolved V genes explain under half of the gap, and the rest is unexplained. The sample table holds roughly 92,000 clones, of which about 89% were seen once. The ten largest account for roughly 8.7% of the sample. The sample here was CD4+ or CD8+ T cells sorted from blood, taken in a trial of the OX40 agonist ivuxolimab. The source of these receptors is an adult with an advanced solid tumor such as melanoma, head and neck, liver or kidney cancer.

J is TRBJ2-7 and V is TRBV10-3; TRBD2 aligns across 10 bases. The junction had 8 bases not matched to a gene; V was cut back by 0 bases and J by 6 bases. Looked up from germline, CDR1 is ENHRY and CDR2 is SYGVKD. This CDR3 is built from 16 residues. For the CDR3, the DNA is TGTGCCATCAGTGAGTCGGGTTTAGCGGGAGGAGGCGAGCAGTACTTC. Its translation is CAISESGLAGGGEQYF.

This clone was observed a single time. The rearrangement links TRBV27 to TRBJ2-7; 10 bases align to TRBD1. V shed 8 bases and J 0 bases; nucleotides not matched to a gene: 13. Germline V CDR1 and CDR2: MNHEY, SMNVEV (reference sequence). The CDR3 sequence is 17 residues long. The CDR3 DNA sequence: TGTGCCAGCGACGGGACAGGGGCTCACCTACTCTCCTACGAGCAGTACTTC. This gives the protein CASDGTGAHLLSYEQYF.

The J gene is TRBJ2-2, the V gene TRBV6-5, with no clear D. Trimming cost V 2 bases and J 3 bases, with 13 bases left between them. Germline CDR1 MNHEY, CDR2 SVGAGI. This CDR3 comprises 16 residues. CDR3: CASSYLGVTYTGELFF. The CDR3 DNA reads as TGTGCCAGCAGTTACCTTGGGGTAACTTACACCGGGGAGCTGTTTTTT.

V and J are TRBV7-9 and TRBJ1-2; D is uncertain. Germline CDR1 is SEHNR and CDR2 is FQNEAQ (reference sequence). The CDR3 has 14 residues. V shed 5 bases and J shed 8 bases, with 18 bases lying between them. This CDR3 is CASSHRTFEWGYTF. The CDR3 nucleotides are TGTGCCAGCAGCCACCGGACCTTTGAGTGGGGCTACACCTTC. Full variable domain (outside the CDR3, taken from reference TRBV7-9 and TRBJ1-2): DTGVSQNPRHKITKRGQNVTFRCDPISEHNRLYWYRQTLGQGPEFLTYFQNEAQLEKSRLLSDRFSAERPKGSFSTLEIQRTEQGDSAMYLCASSHRTFEWGYTFGSGTRLTVV.

The chain is built from TRBV14 and TRBJ2-7, with 7 nucleotides matching TRBD2. Germline CDR1 reads SGHDN; CDR2 reads FVKESK. The CDR3 totals 19 residues. The ends lost 5 bases at V and 5 bases at J; junction bases unmatched: 24. In nucleotides, the CDR3 is TGTGCCAGCAGCTCAAGAAGGGAAAGGTACGGCGGGAGATTCGACGAGCAGTACTTC. It codes for CASSSRRERYGGRFDEQYF.

V is TRBV7-8 and J is TRBJ2-5; either TRBD1 or TRBD2 may fit D (5 bases each). V was clipped by 3 bases and J by 12 bases, with 14 bases between them. Germline V gene lookup returns CDR1 SGHVS and CDR2 FQNEAQ. The CDR3 is made up of 12 amino acids. The CDR3: CASSFSGPREYF. Here the CDR3 DNA reads TGTGCCAGCAGCTTTTCGGGACCCCGGGAGTACTTC.

The chain combines TRBV9 with TRBJ2-7; possible D gene TRBD1, 6 bases. Trimming left V 4 bases short and J 5 bases short, with 16 bases between. From germline, CDR1 is SGDLS and CDR2 YYNGEE. This CDR3 has 14 residues. CDR3 residues: CASSSSNRVDEQYF. The DNA of the CDR3 is TGTGCCAGCAGCTCCTCCAACAGGGTCGACGAGCAGTACTTC.

This clone was detected only a few times. A much larger clone lies a single base off, so this may be a read error. Other DNA sequences of this sample code for an identical CDR3. V gene TRBV5-1 combines with J gene TRBJ1-4; 12 nucleotides align to TRBD1. V shed 0 bases and J 8 bases; nucleotides not matched to a gene: 2. This CDR3 is 15 amino acids long. In germline, CDR1 is SGHRS, CDR2 YFSETQ. The chain's CDR3 is CASSLAGTGGEKLFF. The CDR3 bases are TGCGCCAGCAGCTTGGCCGGGACAGGGGGCGAAAAACTGTTTTTT.

The chain has TRBV10-2 and TRBJ2-7, with D perhaps TRBD2 (5 bases). This CDR3 contains 15 residues. CDR1 and CDR2 (germline): WSHSY, SAAADI. Trimming cost V 1 base and J 5 bases, with 15 bases left between them. The CDR3: CASSEFFIAGNEQYF. CDR3 sequence (DNA): TGCGCCAGCAGTGAGTTCTTCATTGCCGGGAACGAGCAGTACTTC.

This clone was observed a few times. The chain joins TRBV19 to TRBJ2-1; TRBD2 matches at 12 bases. Germline loops: CDR1 LNHDA, CDR2 SQIVND (reference sequence). This CDR3 has 16 residues. V shed 3 bases and J 8 bases; nucleotides not matched to a gene: 8. The CDR3 spells CASSIRLAGVEDEQFF. CDR3 in DNA: TGTGCCAGTAGTATCCGACTAGCGGGAGTTGAGGATGAGCAGTTCTTC. Based on the CDR3 plus reference TRBV19 and TRBJ2-1, the full variable domain is DGGITQSPKYLFRKEGQNVTLSCEQNLNHDAMYWYRQDPGQGLRLIYYSQIVNDFQKGDIAEGYSVSREKKESFPLTVTSAQKNPTAFYLCASSIRLAGVEDEQFFGPGTRLTVL.

This chain joins TRBV27 and TRBJ2-6, with D unclear. The V and J ends lost 5 bases and 0 bases respectively, with 5 bases between them. The CDR3 runs to 14 residues. Germline values: CDR1 MNHEY, CDR2 SMNVEV (reference sequence). In nucleotides, the CDR3 is TGTGCCAGCAGTGGCCTCTCTGGGGCCAACGTCCTGACTTTC. Translation: CASSGLSGANVLTF.

V is TRBV9 and J is TRBJ1-2, with a tentative D call TRBD1 (5 bases). This CDR3 is 11 amino acids long. Between the trimmed V and J ends, which lost 0 bases and 8 bases, there was a span of 5 bases. CDR1 and CDR2 from the germline V gene are SGDLS and YYNGEE. The CDR3 protein is CASSVGQGYTF. In DNA, the CDR3 is TGTGCCAGCAGCGTAGGACAGGGCTACACCTTC.

This clone was counted a single time. The rearrangement uses TRBV19 and TRBJ1-1; TRBD1 might be the D (5 bases). Deletions cut 7 bases from V and 4 bases from J, with 7 bases between. The length of the CDR3 is 11 residues. Per the germline V gene, CDR1 is LNHDA and CDR2 is SQIVND (reference sequence). The CDR3 coding sequence is TGTGCCAGTAACCAGGGCACTGAAGCTTTCTTT. Its translation is CASNQGTEAFF.

This clone was seen more than once but under ten times. V is TRBV2 and J is TRBJ1-5; D is undetermined. The CDR3 loop spans 13 amino acids. Germline CDR1 reads SNHLY; CDR2 reads FYNNEI. Trimming shortened V by 5 bases and J by 4 bases, and 9 bases separated the two germline ends. CDR3 sequence reads: CASSFRRNQPQHF. The CDR3, as DNA: TGTGCCAGCAGTTTCCGGAGGAATCAGCCCCAGCATTTT.

The chain's CDR3 is CASSVQQNGNIQYF. For the CDR3, the DNA is TGTGCCAGCAGTGTACAGCAGAACGGGAACATTCAGTACTTC. The genes are TRBV28 and TRBJ2-4; D uncertain. The germline CDR1 and CDR2 sequences are MDHEN and SYDVKM. V was cut by 5 bases and J by 7 bases, with 15 bases left in between. CDR3 length: 14 amino acids. Combining the CDR3 with reference TRBV28 and TRBJ2-4 gives the whole variable domain DVKVTQSSRYLVKRTGEKVFLECVQDMDHENMFWYRQDPGLGLRLIYFSYDVKMKEKGDIPEGYSVSREKKERFSLILESASTNQTSMYLCASSVQQNGNIQYFGAGTRLSVL.

V and J are TRBV5-1 and TRBJ1-4; D call uncertain. The germline gives CDR1 SGHRS, CDR2 YFSETQ. Trimming took off 3 bases at V and 4 bases at J, with 16 bases between the two ends. The CDR3 runs to 16 residues. The CDR3 here is CASSSGGGYVNEKLFF. Written as DNA, the CDR3 is TGCGCCAGCAGCTCTGGCGGCGGGTACGTTAATGAAAAACTGTTTTTT.

The gene calls are TRBV5-5 and TRBJ1-1; TRBD1 matches 9 bases. V lost 0 bases, J lost 6 bases, and 3 bases stayed unmatched. This CDR3 region has 14 residues. Germline V gene lookup returns CDR1 SGHKS and CDR2 YYEKEE (reference sequence). The CDR3 nucleotides are TGTGCCAGCAGCTTGGCGGGACAGGGAGCTGAAGCTTTCTTT. Translated, it gives CASSLAGQGAEAFF.

This clone was detected only once. The chain links TRBV19 to TRBJ2-7; no definite D call. CDR1 and CDR2 (germline): LNHDA, SQIVND (reference sequence). The CDR3 is made up of 14 amino acids. Trimming took 3 bases from V and 3 from J, leaving 12 bases between them. CDR3 sequence (DNA): TGTGCCAGTAGTATCAGGTTTTCCCTCTACGAGCAGTACTTC. It yields the protein CASSIRFSLYEQYF.